The sequence of this TCR beta chain was determined in a study of control samples from healthy donors and cancer patients. The CDR3 covers 15 residues. The V and J ends lost 0 bases and 0 bases respectively, with 9 bases between them. Germline lookup yields CDR1 SGHRS and CDR2 YFSETQ. Some clones are missing from TCRdb's copy, which holds only in-frame ones; the method was immunoSEQ multiplex PCR. The sample has 120,000 or so clones, around nine tenths seen once. The TCR sequence derives from a man aged 25-45 years in good health. This chain links TRBV5-1 with TRBJ1-1, with D hard to call. Sequenced sample: blood. CDR3 DNA sequence: TGCGCCAGCAGCTTGGTAGAGCGCATGAACACTGAAGCTTTCTTT. It yields the protein CASSLVERMNTEAFF.